This is a list of T cell receptor beta chains from one sample in a study of shared clonotypes between healthy human individuals. Libraries were prepared by immunoSEQ multiplex PCR; TCRdb keeps only in-frame clonotypes and omits some of them. This sample has about 550,000 clones, with about 95% found just once. The sample was naive CD8+ T cells sorted from blood. Receptors originate from a woman younger than 45 in good health. Both conserved end residues are part of each CDR3. A D gene is named only where the DNA matches it firmly.

d_call v_call cdr3_aa
. TRBV28 CASSPPLHGDTQYF
. TRBV6-6 CASGNPYNEQFF
. TRBV30 CAWSAGVQSFQPQHF
. TRBV19 CAGNPGSMIGDEQFF
. TRBV27 CASSPWPGTQYF
TRBD1 TRBV4-2 CASSQEPRGLYTEQFF
. TRBV13 CASSTNFVDTDTQYF
. TRBV27 CASSPLGPGPEEKLFF
. TRBV20-1 CSVPNEQFF
. TRBV4-1 CASSSSQGSYEQYF
TRBD1 TRBV11-2 CASSSRDRGSANTGELFF
TRBD1 TRBV5-4 CASSRRGQGLEDEQFF
. TRBV28 CASSSIKQTQSWNSYEQYF
. TRBV7-9 CASSLVAQGGEKLFF
TRBD2 TRBV6-1 CASLQREVGANVLTF
. TRBV7-9 CASSTNQGRQYF
. TRBV11-3 CASSLLDGEGTNEKLFF
. TRBV28 CASSLSLKETQYF
. TRBV5-6 CASSSTTGIQPQHF
. TRBV12-5 CASGYGNTEAFF
. TRBV7-2 CASSPLTAGSYNSPLHF
. TRBV28 CASRGGIPYQPQHF